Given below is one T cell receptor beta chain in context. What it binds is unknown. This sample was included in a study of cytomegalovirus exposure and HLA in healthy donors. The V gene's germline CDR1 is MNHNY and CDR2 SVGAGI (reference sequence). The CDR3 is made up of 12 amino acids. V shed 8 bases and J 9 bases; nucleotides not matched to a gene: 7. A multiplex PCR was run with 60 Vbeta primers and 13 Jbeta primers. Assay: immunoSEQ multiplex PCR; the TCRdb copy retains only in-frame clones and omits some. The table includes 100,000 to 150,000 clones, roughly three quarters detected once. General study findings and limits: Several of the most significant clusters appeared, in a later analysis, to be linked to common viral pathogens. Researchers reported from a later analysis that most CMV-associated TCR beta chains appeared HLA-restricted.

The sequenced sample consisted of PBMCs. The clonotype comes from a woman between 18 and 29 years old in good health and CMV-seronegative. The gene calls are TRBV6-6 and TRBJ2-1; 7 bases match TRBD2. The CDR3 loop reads CASEKIAGEQFF. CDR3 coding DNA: TGTGCCAGCGAAAAAATAGCGGGTGAGCAGTTCTTC.